These T cell receptor beta chains were read from a single sample in a study of human T cells and chemical hapten exposure. TCRdb recomputed calls from the RACE reads with MiXCR, one row per CDR3 protein. The sample records 80,000 to 95,000 distinct CDR3 sequences, 8% to 13% being singletons. The sample here was whole blood, taken in connection with sensitization to the hapten diphenylcyclopropenone (DPC). The receptors were sampled from a man aged 35 to 55 with alopecia areata. Some clones in this sample may be carry-over from other donors' samples. The conserved cysteine and the conserved F or W are not part of the CDR3 here. The order of the fields is J gene, clone size, V gene, CDR3 protein. Expanded clones are given a class, and other clones once, few, many or no size at all.

j_call: TRBJ2-1; clone_size: few; v_call: TRBV5-6; cdr3_aa: ASSLREGLSYNEQF
j_call: TRBJ2-1; clone_size: .; v_call: TRBV29-1; cdr3_aa: SAEDRGTTSEQF
j_call: TRBJ2-1; clone_size: few; v_call: TRBV6-2/TRBV6-3; cdr3_aa: ASSWGLAGRYNEQF
j_call: TRBJ2-7; clone_size: .; v_call: TRBV28; cdr3_aa: ASSLRGNEQY
j_call: TRBJ1-1; clone_size: many; v_call: TRBV29-1; cdr3_aa: SVERGEAF
j_call: TRBJ2-3; clone_size: many; v_call: TRBV29-1; cdr3_aa: SVGTSGSDTQY
j_call: TRBJ1-6; clone_size: few; v_call: TRBV4-3; cdr3_aa: ASRRTTGGNSPLH
j_call: TRBJ1-1; clone_size: few; v_call: TRBV18; cdr3_aa: ASSPSQGAEAF
j_call: TRBJ2-7; clone_size: few; v_call: TRBV5-4; cdr3_aa: ASSPQGQPQY
j_call: TRBJ2-3; clone_size: many; v_call: TRBV7-2; cdr3_aa: ASSARLVTDTQY
j_call: TRBJ2-5; clone_size: many; v_call: TRBV27; cdr3_aa: ASSFGGETQY
j_call: TRBJ2-5; clone_size: few; v_call: TRBV29-1; cdr3_aa: SVDLAGETQY
j_call: TRBJ1-2; clone_size: few; v_call: TRBV4-3; cdr3_aa: ASSQETQGARGYT
j_call: TRBJ1-5; clone_size: .; v_call: TRBV28; cdr3_aa: ASSLGGVNEPQH
j_call: TRBJ2-3; clone_size: few; v_call: TRBV14; cdr3_aa: ASSQRTSVDTQY
j_call: TRBJ2-3; clone_size: few; v_call: TRBV4-1; cdr3_aa: ASSHSSGRSTDTQY
j_call: TRBJ2-5; clone_size: many; v_call: TRBV7-2; cdr3_aa: ASSGDSFQETQY
j_call: TRBJ1-2; clone_size: few; v_call: TRBV7-9; cdr3_aa: ASQRQDSYGYT
j_call: TRBJ1-1; clone_size: few; v_call: TRBV29-1; cdr3_aa: SVEETEDTEAF
j_call: TRBJ2-1; clone_size: .; v_call: TRBV24-1; cdr3_aa: ATSVNSGNEQF
j_call: TRBJ1-3; clone_size: few; v_call: TRBV29-1; cdr3_aa: SVADRNSGNTIY
j_call: TRBJ2-1; clone_size: many; v_call: TRBV7-2; cdr3_aa: ASSLVSDRGNEQF
j_call: TRBJ1-5; clone_size: .; v_call: TRBV7-8; cdr3_aa: ASSGYRLLSNQPQH
j_call: TRBJ1-2; clone_size: .; v_call: TRBV6-5; cdr3_aa: ASSYLMGPYGYT
j_call: TRBJ1-5; clone_size: few; v_call: TRBV12-5; cdr3_aa: ASGLVPHRGPNQPQH
j_call: TRBJ2-5; clone_size: few; v_call: TRBV2; cdr3_aa: ASSEMAPLGQTQY
j_call: TRBJ2-3; clone_size: few; v_call: TRBV28; cdr3_aa: ASSLSFFRGSTDTQY
j_call: TRBJ2-3; clone_size: .; v_call: TRBV7-9; cdr3_aa: ASSTNRGPDTQY
j_call: TRBJ1-2; clone_size: many; v_call: TRBV29-1; cdr3_aa: SVEERELYGYT
j_call: TRBJ2-7; clone_size: .; v_call: TRBV2; cdr3_aa: AKAKPGASSYEQY
j_call: TRBJ2-4; clone_size: few; v_call: TRBV10-3; cdr3_aa: AISEAGKNIQY
j_call: TRBJ2-3; clone_size: .; v_call: TRBV5-1; cdr3_aa: ASRRLSSGSTDTQY
j_call: TRBJ2-7; clone_size: .; v_call: TRBV5-1; cdr3_aa: ASSQGGAINEQY
j_call: TRBJ1-5; clone_size: few; v_call: TRBV27; cdr3_aa: ASSTLRDIDQPQH
j_call: TRBJ1-1; clone_size: many; v_call: TRBV6-2/TRBV6-3; cdr3_aa: ASSRNTEAF
j_call: TRBJ2-7; clone_size: few; v_call: TRBV30; cdr3_aa: AWDRSQSYEQY
j_call: TRBJ2-1; clone_size: many; v_call: TRBV29-1; cdr3_aa: SVLPGHFLDEQF
j_call: TRBJ2-1; clone_size: .; v_call: TRBV6-2/TRBV6-3; cdr3_aa: ASSYSAGLAGDWEQF
j_call: TRBJ2-2; clone_size: .; v_call: TRBV7-2; cdr3_aa: ASSQGLAGGLTGELF
j_call: TRBJ2-3; clone_size: many; v_call: TRBV7-2; cdr3_aa: ASSSEETSLITDTQY
j_call: TRBJ1-1; clone_size: few; v_call: TRBV7-8; cdr3_aa: ASSLVHANTEAF
j_call: TRBJ2-3; clone_size: .; v_call: TRBV7-7; cdr3_aa: ASSLSPGPAGDTQY
j_call: TRBJ1-5; clone_size: many; v_call: TRBV4-2; cdr3_aa: ASSQAGNYQPQH
j_call: TRBJ1-1; clone_size: .; v_call: TRBV7-9; cdr3_aa: ASSLGGARGGTEAF
j_call: TRBJ2-1; clone_size: few; v_call: TRBV6-2/TRBV6-3; cdr3_aa: ASTPAGMFYNEQF
j_call: TRBJ1-4; clone_size: few; v_call: TRBV6-5; cdr3_aa: ASSRNRGATSEKLF
j_call: TRBJ2-1; clone_size: few; v_call: TRBV20-1; cdr3_aa: SAIPFIRSYNEQF
j_call: TRBJ2-3; clone_size: many; v_call: TRBV20-1; cdr3_aa: SASPGVWSTDTQY
j_call: TRBJ2-3; clone_size: .; v_call: TRBV7-8; cdr3_aa: ASSLAWLGDRPTDTQY
j_call: TRBJ1-1; clone_size: .; v_call: TRBV7-9; cdr3_aa: ASSLQSMNTEAF
j_call: TRBJ2-3; clone_size: .; v_call: TRBV4-1; cdr3_aa: ASSQPTSGRNTDTQY
j_call: TRBJ1-1; clone_size: .; v_call: TRBV20-1; cdr3_aa: SARDLGSEAF
j_call: TRBJ1-5; clone_size: many; v_call: TRBV12-3/TRBV12-4; cdr3_aa: ASSPGRNSNQPQH
j_call: TRBJ2-5; clone_size: few; v_call: TRBV18; cdr3_aa: ASSPPPQETQY